The 29 T cell receptor beta chains below all came from one sample that was sequenced in a study of beta chain features in type 1 diabetes. Expressed TCRB transcripts were sequenced because the entire RNA isolate underwent reverse transcription. The repertoire was sequenced with immunoSEQ multiplex PCR; TCRdb's copy has only in-frame clones and lacks some. This table has 200,000 to 250,000 clones, 9.6% appearing once. The specimen was naive CD4+ T cells from blood. The receptors were gathered from a woman under 30 in good health.

In its sample, this clone was seen a few times. This sequence joins TRBV5-1 and TRBJ2-3, with no clear D. Trimming removed 0 bases from V and 2 bases from J, with 13 bases in between. From germline, CDR1 is SGHRS and CDR2 YFSETQ. There are 16 residues in the CDR3. The CDR3 loop reads CASSLDPPAVTDTQYF. In DNA form, the CDR3 reads TGCGCCAGCAGCTTGGATCCCCCGGCGGTCACAGATACGCAGTATTTT.

This clone was counted between two and nine times. This chain joins TRBV15 and TRBJ1-5, with TRBD1 matching over 8 bases. Germline-derived CDR1 and CDR2 are LNHNV and YYDKDF (reference sequence). Losses at the gene ends were 5 bases for V and 0 bases for J; bases not matched to a gene: 3. The CDR3 runs to 15 residues. In nucleotides, the CDR3 is TGTGCCACCAGCGCGACAGGGGATAGCAATCAGCCCCAGCATTTT. Its protein is CATSATGDSNQPQHF.

At least ten counts were recorded for this clone. The rearrangement uses TRBV20-1 and TRBJ2-4; a weak D match, TRBD2 (5 bases). The CDR3 loop spans 11 amino acids. The V gene lost 5 bases and the J gene lost 9 bases, with 11 bases spanning the gap. The germline V gene encodes CDR1 DFQATT and CDR2 SNEGSKA (reference sequence). In DNA form, the CDR3 reads TGCAGTGCTCTTAAAAGCGGCATTCAGTACTTC. Amino acid sequence: CSALKSGIQYF.

This clone turned up a few times. This sequence joins TRBV5-4 and TRBJ2-1; the match to TRBD2 covers 12 bases. This CDR3 has 17 residues. Germline CDR1 is SGHNT and CDR2 is YYREEE (reference sequence). V lost 4 bases, J lost 4 bases, and 9 bases stayed unmatched. DNA for the CDR3: TGTGCCAGCAGCCCAACTCTAGCGGGGGGGACTTACAATGAGCAGTTCTTC. Translated: CASSPTLAGGTYNEQFF. Combining the CDR3 with reference TRBV5-4 and TRBJ2-1 gives the whole variable domain ETGVTQSPTHLIKTRGQQVTLRCSSQSGHNTVSWYQQALGQGPQFIFQYYREEENGRGNFPPRFSGLQFPNYSSELNVNALELDDSALYLCASSPTLAGGTYNEQFFGPGTRLTVL.

This clone was counted a few times. The chain recombines TRBV6-1 with TRBJ2-7, with 9 bases lining up with TRBD1. The CDR3 is 15 amino acids. Looked up from germline, CDR1 is MNHNS and CDR2 is SASEGT. V lost 4 bases to trimming and J lost 4 bases; unmatched junction nucleotides: 8. Written as DNA, the CDR3 is TGTGCCAGCAGTGTCAACAGGGGGCGCGGGTACGAGCAGTACTTC. Translated: CASSVNRGRGYEQYF.

The rearrangement links TRBV19 to TRBJ2-1; TRBD2 matches 8 bases. This CDR3 is built from 13 residues. The J segment lost 7 bases and the V segment lost 6 bases, leaving 5 bases of the junction unmatched. Germline CDR1 is LNHDA and CDR2 is SQIVND (reference sequence). The CDR3 DNA follows: TGTGCCAGTAGAACTAGCGGATCTAATGAGCAGTTCTTC. This sequence encodes CASRTSGSNEQFF.

The rearrangement uses TRBV5-1 and TRBJ1-1; 8 bases fit TRBD1. Germline CDR1 reads SGHRS; CDR2 reads YFSETQ. The CDR3 spans 15 residues. J gave up 1 base and V 2 bases, and 4 bases lay outside the gene matches. CDR3 nucleotide sequence: TGCGCCAGCAGCTTACCGCAGGGGGCGAACACTGAAGCTTTCTTT. It is translated as CASSLPQGANTEAFF.

This clone was seen a few times. The CDR3 loop reads CASTPGGQGYQPQHF. CDR3 sequence (DNA): TGTGCCAGCACCCCTGGAGGACAGGGGTATCAGCCCCAGCATTTT. The rearrangement joins TRBV28 to TRBJ1-5; 9 nucleotides agree with TRBD1. V gave up 7 bases and J gave up 5 bases; unmatched junction bases: 9. The CDR3 sequence is 15 residues long. CDR1 and CDR2 (germline): MDHEN, SYDVKM.

This clone was recorded a few times. The J gene is TRBJ2-2, the V gene TRBV4-2; 7 bases agree with TRBD1. CDR1 and CDR2 (germline): LGHNA, YNFKEQ. There are 15 residues in the CDR3. V trimming: 4 bases; J trimming: 1 base; junction bases outside the gene matches: 3. Written as DNA, the CDR3 is TGTGCCAGCAGCCCGGCAGGGGGGAACACCGGGGAGCTGTTTTTT. Encoded protein: CASSPAGGNTGELFF.

This clone has only a few counts. The chain is built from TRBV6-1 and TRBJ1-5; 7 positions agree with TRBD1. After removal of 8 bases from V and 9 bases from J, the junction contained 16 bases not matched to a gene. The CDR3 is made up of 15 amino acids. CDR1 is MNHNS, CDR2 SASEGT, per germline. In DNA, the CDR3 is TGTGCCAGCTCCCTCGGGACAGATCTAACGCTGCCCCAGCATTTT. As protein: CASSLGTDLTLPQHF.

This clone has at least ten counts. The rearrangement joins TRBV29-1 to TRBJ2-7; D is undetermined. The CDR3 contains 12 residues. Trimming stripped 4 bases from V and 0 bases from J, with 7 bases between. Germline-derived CDR1 and CDR2 are SQVTM and ANQGSEA. The CDR3: CSVVRSSYEQYF. As DNA, the CDR3 is TGCAGCGTTGTTCGGAGCTCCTACGAGCAGTACTTC.

The V and J genes are TRBV6-6 and TRBJ2-5, with 14 bases aligning to TRBD2. Trimming cost V 2 bases and J 4 bases; bases outside gene matches: 3. CDR1 and CDR2 (germline): MNHNY, SVGAGI (reference sequence). The CDR3 loop spans 16 amino acids. CDR3: CASSYRTSGGSETQYF. In nucleotides, the CDR3 is TGTGCCAGCAGTTACCGGACTAGCGGGGGGTCAGAGACCCAGTACTTC.

V and J are TRBV9 and TRBJ1-1; 7 positions agree with TRBD1. The V and J ends lost 0 bases and 6 bases, in that order; junction bases with no gene match: 8. The CDR3 loop spans 15 amino acids. Germline CDR1 and CDR2: SGDLS and YYNGEE. Written as DNA, the CDR3 is TGTGCCAGCAGCGTAGGGGACAGCGGAACGGCTGAAGCTTTCTTT. This gives the protein CASSVGDSGTAEAFF.

V and J are TRBV5-6 and TRBJ2-7; 8 bases align to TRBD1. This CDR3 has 16 residues. V shed 2 bases, J shed 4 bases, and the junction held 11 bases outside the gene matches. Germline V gives CDR1 SGHDT, CDR2 YYEEEE. In nucleotides, the CDR3 is TGTGCCAGCAGCTTTAGGACAGGGTATGTAGGGTACGAGCAGTACTTC. Translation gives CASSFRTGYVGYEQYF.

In its sample, this clone was seen a few times. V usage is TRBV5-1 and J usage is TRBJ2-7; 7 bases match TRBD1. Per the germline V gene, CDR1 is SGHRS and CDR2 is YFSETQ. J was trimmed by 0 bases and V by 7 bases; bases with no gene match: 7. The CDR3 is 14 amino acids. CDR3 coding DNA: TGCGCCAGCTCACCACAGGGGACCTCCTACGAGCAGTACTTC. This translates into CASSPQGTSYEQYF. Drawing the rest from reference TRBV5-1 and TRBJ2-7, the complete variable domain is KAGVTQTPRYLIKTRGQQVTLSCSPISGHRSVSWYQQTPGQGLQFLFEYFSETQRNKGNFPGRFSGRQFSNSRSEMNVSTLELGDSALYLCASSPQGTSYEQYFGPGTRLTVT.

This rearrangement joins TRBV30 to TRBJ1-1; TRBD1 might be the D (6 bases). The CDR3 contains 15 residues. V gave up 5 bases and J gave up 7 bases, with 23 bases separating them. Germline CDR1 and CDR2: GTSNPN and SVGIG (reference sequence). The CDR3 region is CAWLDRPKVTSEAFF. The CDR3 nucleotides read TGTGCCTGGCTTGACAGGCCAAAAGTTACCAGTGAAGCTTTCTTT.

V and J are TRBV11-1 and TRBJ2-1; 8 bases agree with TRBD1. V lost 4 bases to trimming and J lost 7 bases; unmatched junction nucleotides: 9. CDR1 SGHAT and CDR2 FQDESV come from the germline V gene (reference sequence). The CDR3 spans 15 residues. The DNA for the CDR3 is TGTGCCAGCAGCTCCGGACAGGGCCCGGGGAATGAGCAGTTCTTC. It encodes CASSSGQGPGNEQFF.

This clone was detected only a few times. V gene TRBV9 combines with J gene TRBJ2-1; a weak D match, TRBD2 (7 bases). The germline CDR1 and CDR2 sequences are SGDLS and YYNGEE. The CDR3 has 17 amino acids. The V end was cut by 5 bases, the J end by 0 bases, with 18 bases between. CDR3 protein: CASSSMGGPLSYNEQFF. In nucleotides, the CDR3 is TGTGCCAGCAGTTCAATGGGGGGGCCCCTCTCCTACAATGAGCAGTTCTTC.

This clone was seen more than once but under ten times. This sequence joins TRBV6-6 and TRBJ1-4, with no clear D. CDR1 is MNHNY and CDR2 is SVGAGI in the germline V gene (reference sequence). Trimming shortened V by 0 bases and J by 7 bases, and 9 bases separated the two germline ends. This CDR3 comprises 14 residues. The CDR3 is CASSYSTGPEKLFF. The CDR3 region has the DNA TGTGCCAGCAGTTACTCCACGGGTCCTGAAAAACTGTTTTTT.

The count of this clone is one. This chain uses TRBV6-5 with TRBJ1-2, with D maybe TRBD1 (6 bases). The V end lost 7 bases, the J end lost 4 bases, and 13 bases lay between the germline ends. The CDR3 is made up of 13 amino acids. The germline CDR1 and CDR2 sequences are MNHEY and SVGAGI. CDR3 region: CASTRDNRYGYTF. The CDR3 DNA is TGTGCCAGCACTAGGGACAACCGCTATGGCTACACCTTC.

This chain uses TRBV25-1 with TRBJ2-5; 13 nucleotides align to TRBD2. V trimming: 2 bases; J trimming: 5 bases; junction bases outside the gene matches: 5. Germline V CDR1 and CDR2: MGHDK, SYGVNS. The CDR3 runs 16 residues. DNA of the CDR3: TGTGCCAGCAGTGAACCTGGACTAGCGGGAGCGGAGACCCAGTACTTC. Encoded protein: CASSEPGLAGAETQYF.

This clone has only a few counts. V is TRBV5-6 and J is TRBJ2-1; D remains unclear. CDR3 length: 14 residues. Looked up from germline, CDR1 is SGHDT and CDR2 is YYEEEE. The V end lost 3 bases, the J end lost 8 bases, and 15 bases lay between the germline ends. The CDR3 DNA reads as TGTGCCAGCAGCTCAGTCCCCGTAAGCGATGAGCAGTTCTTC. Residues: CASSSVPVSDEQFF.

For this clone: Other DNA sequences in this specimen translate into the identical CDR3. The chain recombines TRBV9 with TRBJ2-7, with 8 bases aligning to TRBD2. V lost 2 bases to trimming and J lost 2 bases; unmatched junction nucleotides: 3. Germline CDR1 reads SGDLS; CDR2 reads YYNGEE. The CDR3 contains 14 residues. CDR3 DNA: TGTGCCAGCAGCGTCGGGGGGGGTACCTACGAGCAGTACTTC. Its protein is CASSVGGGTYEQYF.

This chain connects TRBV6-5 to TRBJ2-1, with 11 bases lining up with TRBD2. CDR1 is MNHEY and CDR2 is SVGAGI in the germline V gene. This CDR3 has 15 residues. After removal of 5 bases from V and 4 bases from J, the junction contained 4 bases not matched to a gene. DNA of the CDR3: TGTGCCAGCAGTCGACTAGCGGGGACGTACAATGAGCAGTTCTTC. It specifies CASSRLAGTYNEQFF.

This clone was picked up a small number of times. The chain has TRBV2 and TRBJ2-1, with TRBD2 identical over 7 bases. Trimming cost V 3 bases and J 4 bases; bases outside gene matches: 6. The CDR3 runs to 15 residues. Per germline, CDR1 SNHLY and CDR2 FYNNEI. The CDR3 DNA follows: TGTGCCAGCAGTGATGTTGGGGGGGATTACAATGAGCAGTTCTTC. This sequence encodes CASSDVGGDYNEQFF.

The sample holds a few counts of this clone. The V gene is TRBV19, the J gene TRBJ2-1; 8 positions agree with TRBD2. CDR1 is LNHDA and CDR2 is SQIVND in the germline V gene (reference sequence). The CDR3 spans 19 residues. Losses at the gene ends were 3 bases for V and 0 bases for J; bases not matched to a gene: 13. The chain's CDR3 is CASSIGPAGVLSSYNEQFF. The CDR3 DNA reads as TGTGCCAGTAGTATTGGGCCAGCGGGGGTCCTCAGCTCCTACAATGAGCAGTTCTTC.

This clone showed up just a few times. V usage is TRBV6-1 and J usage is TRBJ2-5; 10 bases agree with TRBD2. The closer fit of TRBJ2-7 to the DNA end suggests the J call may be wrong. The CDR3 sequence is 15 residues long. Germline V gene lookup returns CDR1 MNHNS and CDR2 SASEGT. In DNA, the CDR3 is TGTGCCAGCAGTGGGTGGACTAGCGGCTCCTACGAGCAGTACTTC. This translates into CASSGWTSGSYEQYF.

The chain links TRBV30 to TRBJ2-2, with TRBD1 identical over 9 bases. CDR3 length: 16 residues. CDR1 GTSNPN and CDR2 SVGIG come from the germline V gene (reference sequence). The ends lost 3 bases at V and 6 bases at J; junction bases unmatched: 11. The CDR3 region has the DNA TGTGCCTGGAGAGGACCAAACAGGGGGCAGGCCGGGGAGCTGTTTTTT. Its translation is CAWRGPNRGQAGELFF. Full variable domain (outside the CDR3, taken from reference TRBV30 and TRBJ2-2): SQTIHQWPATLVQPVGSPLSLECTVEGTSNPNLYWYRQAAGRGLQLLFYSVGIGQISSEVPQNLSASRPQDRQFILSSKKLLLSDSGFYLCAWRGPNRGQAGELFFGEGSRLTVL.

A few counts support this clone. The chain joins TRBV10-3 to TRBJ2-3; 8 nucleotides match TRBD2. The CDR3 runs 15 residues. The V gene end was trimmed by 4 bases and the J gene end by 0 bases; junction bases not matched to a gene: 3. The germline gives CDR1 ENHRY, CDR2 SYGVKD. The CDR3 region is CAISAASGSTDTQYF. CDR3 DNA sequence: TGTGCCATCAGTGCCGCTAGCGGGAGCACAGATACGCAGTATTTT.